The 29 T cell receptor beta chains reported below all come from one sample, sequenced in a study of T cells in Graves' hyperthyroidism and ophthalmopathy. Amplification yielded TCR beta CDR3 regions, with RNA transcripts as the source. HTBI primers were the set used in a first-round RT-PCR of the TCR CDR3. Each CDR3 protein is one row after TCRdb ran MiXCR on the multiplex PCR reads. The table has about 680,000 distinct CDR3 sequences, approximately 36% seen once. The sample taken for sequencing was blood. The origin of the receptors is a woman in her thirties or forties with Graves' hyperthyroidism.

To note about this clonotype: This may arise from a read error, as a much more abundant clone is one base away. The V call is TRBV14, the J call TRBJ1-5; D is undetermined. This CDR3 is 15 amino acids long. Germline V gives CDR1 SGHDN, CDR2 FVKESK. The CDR3 is CASSLGQYSNRPQHF. The CDR3 nucleotides read TGTGCCAGCAGCCTCGGGCAATATAGCAATCGGCCCCAGCATTTT. The variable domain in full, completed from reference TRBV14 and TRBJ1-5, reads EAGVTQFPSHSVIEKGQTVTLRCDPISGHDNLYWYRRVMGKEIKFLLHFVKESKQDESGMPNNRFLAERTGGTYSTLKVQPAELEDSGVYFCASSLGQYSNRPQHFGDGTRLSIL.

J is TRBJ1-6 and V is TRBV2; D gene uncertain. Between the trimmed V and J ends, which lost 6 bases and 8 bases, there was a span of 8 bases. The CDR3 totals 12 residues. Per the germline V gene, CDR1 is SNHLY and CDR2 is FYNNEI. The CDR3 region has the DNA TGTGCCAGCAGGTTCGGGGATTCACCCCTCCACTTT. Protein: CASRFGDSPLHF.

This clonotype showed up just a few times. The chain combines TRBV7-8 with TRBJ1-3; 7 positions agree with TRBD1. The length of the CDR3 is 16 residues. Germline V lookup: CDR1 SGHVS, CDR2 FQNEAQ. V dropped 5 bases and J dropped 3; count of bases not matched to a gene: 10. CDR3 sequence reads: CASSRGTATYGNTIYF. DNA for the CDR3: TGTGCCAGCAGCCGCGGGACAGCTACTTATGGAAACACCATATATTTT.

This clonotype appeared a single time. A much larger clonotype is one base distant, so this may be a read error. This chain links TRBV6-6 with TRBJ1-5; TRBD1 agrees at 7 bases. This CDR3 has 14 amino acids. The germline gives CDR1 MNHNY, CDR2 SVGAGI (reference sequence). DNA for the CDR3: TGTGCCTGCAGCGACAGGGATCGCAATCAGCCCCAGCATTTT. It specifies CACSDRDRNQPQHF.

The chain carries TRBV18 and TRBJ2-2, with 7 bases that match TRBD2. The CDR3 runs to 12 residues. CDR1 and CDR2 from the germline V gene are KGHSH and LQKENI. The V gene end was trimmed by 2 bases and the J gene end by 12 bases; junction bases not matched to a gene: 3. This CDR3 is CASSPGREQLFF. The CDR3 region has the DNA TGTGCCAGCTCACCAGGGAGGGAGCAGCTGTTTTTT. Full variable domain (missing parts from reference TRBV18 and TRBJ2-2): NAGVMQNPRHLVRRRGQEARLRCSPMKGHSHVYWYRQLPEEGLKFMVYLQKENIIDESGMPKERFSAEFPKEGPSILRIQQVVRGDSAAYFCASSPGREQLFFGEGSRLTVL.

As regards this clonotype: One junction end disagrees with the germline gene, perhaps due to a read error. This chain uses TRBV29-1 with TRBJ2-5; the D gene is possibly TRBD1 (6 bases). Germline lookup yields CDR1 SQVTM and CDR2 ANQGSEA. The length of the CDR3 is 13 residues. The CDR3 nucleotides read TGCAGCGGTGAAGACAGGCCGGCGGAGACCCAGTACTTC. Amino acid sequence: CSGEDRPAETQYF. Combining the CDR3 with reference TRBV29-1 and TRBJ2-5 gives the whole variable domain SAVISQKPSRDICQRGTSLTIQCQVDSQVTMMFWYRQQPGQSLTLIATANQGSEATYESGFVIDKFPISRPNLTFSTLTVSNMSPEDSSIYLCSGEDRPAETQYFGPGTRLLVL.

This clonotype was counted a few times. The chain carries TRBV4-3 and TRBJ2-6; D is perhaps TRBD1 (5 bases). CDR3 size: 16 residues. CDR1 is LGHNA, CDR2 YSLEER, per germline. Trimming left V 10 bases short and J 4 bases short, with 20 bases between. The CDR3 region is CATSTPGSTGANVLTF. In DNA form, the CDR3 reads TGCGCCACCTCCACCCCAGGGTCTACCGGGGCCAACGTCCTGACTTTC.

The table lists this clonotype with many counts. This chain uses TRBV20-1 with TRBJ1-5; tentative D call: TRBD1 (5 bases). V lost 7 bases and J 7 bases, leaving 20 bases between the germline ends. Per the germline V gene, CDR1 is DFQATT and CDR2 is SNEGSKA (reference sequence). The CDR3 is 14 residues long. In nucleotides, the CDR3 is TGCAGTGTCAGAGGCAGAGGAAGGGGACAGCCCCAGCATTTT. It encodes CSVRGRGRGQPQHF.

The table lists this clonotype with a few counts. The DNA for the CDR3 is TGTGCCTGGGGGACTAGCGGGAGCCACGAGCAGTACTTC. Amino acid sequence: CAWGTSGSHEQYF. The chain is built from TRBV30 and TRBJ2-7; 14 bases agree with TRBD2. Germline CDR1 is GTSNPN and CDR2 is SVGIG (reference sequence). V dropped 5 bases and J dropped 5; count of bases not matched to a gene: 2. This CDR3 is built from 13 residues.

This clonotype occurred a few times. This chain uses TRBV6-5 with TRBJ1-3, with D unresolved. The V end was cut by 2 bases, the J end by 2 bases, with 13 bases between. The CDR3 length is 16 residues. Germline CDR1 and CDR2: MNHEY and SVGAGI. CDR3 sequence: CASSYQMWVAGNTIYF. The DNA for the CDR3 is TGTGCCAGCAGTTACCAAATGTGGGTGGCTGGAAACACCATATATTTT.

With regard to this clonotype: This clone may be a read error of a much larger clone one base away. This chain joins TRBV6-4 and TRBJ1-1; D is uncertain. CDR1 and CDR2 from the germline V gene are MRHNA and SNTAGT. V lost 8 bases to trimming and J lost 1 base, with 11 bases between them. The CDR3 is 13 amino acids. Here the CDR3 reads CASGADWNTEAFF. In nucleotides, the CDR3 is TGTGCCAGCGGCGCTGACTGGAACACTGAAGCTTTCTTT.

This clonotype has just one count. This may come from a read error, since a much larger clone is one base off. The chain links TRBV6-5 to TRBJ1-4, with TRBD1 as a possible D gene (6 bases). CDR3 length: 13 amino acids. Per the germline V gene, CDR1 is MNHEY and CDR2 is SVGAGI. V was cut by 10 bases and J by 7 bases, with 16 bases left in between. The CDR3 bases are TGTGCCACCCGACGGGGGGCGAGTGAAAAACTGTTTTTT. It codes for CATRRGASEKLFF.

The sample holds one count of this clonotype. A read error may produce the germline difference seen at one junction end. This rearrangement joins TRBV12-3 or TRBV12-4 to TRBJ1-1; TRBD1 might be the D (5 bases). The CDR3 loop spans 14 amino acids. This CDR3 is CTSRVTRRNTEAFF. In DNA form, the CDR3 reads TGTACCAGCAGGGTGACAAGACGGAACACTGAAGCTTTCTTT.

V gene TRBV20-1 combines with J gene TRBJ2-7; 7 bases line up with TRBD1. There are 13 residues in the CDR3. The germline CDR1 and CDR2 sequences are DFQATT and SNEGSKA (reference sequence). Trimming removed 3 bases from V and 3 bases from J; junction bases left unmatched: 5. In nucleotides, the CDR3 is TGCAGTGCTAGGCCGGACAGGAACTACGAGCAGTACTTC. Translation: CSARPDRNYEQYF.

This clonotype has a count of ten or more. The gene calls are TRBV9 and TRBJ1-2, with TRBD1 as a possible D gene (6 bases). Trimming shortened V by 3 bases and J by 1 base, and 13 bases separated the two germline ends. The germline V gene has CDR1 SGDLS and CDR2 YYNGEE. The CDR3 is made up of 15 amino acids. The CDR3: CASSGPGELNYGYTF. DNA of the CDR3: TGTGCCAGCAGCGGCCCAGGGGAGCTTAACTATGGCTACACCTTC.

This clonotype was seen a handful of times. CDR3 region: CASSLLGGTNYGYTF. CDR3 DNA: TGTGCCAGCAGCTTGTTGGGCGGAACTAACTATGGCTACACCTTC. The chain couples TRBV11-2 to TRBJ1-2; D unresolved. Germline CDR1 SGHAT, CDR2 FQNNGV. The CDR3 is 15 residues long. V was shortened by 3 bases and J by 0 bases, with 11 bases between the two germline ends.

In its sample, this clonotype was seen many times. The rearrangement joins TRBV20-1 to TRBJ2-7; weak D call: TRBD1 (5 bases). The germline CDR1 and CDR2 sequences are DFQATT and SNEGSKA (reference sequence). CDR3 length equals 14 residues. The germline V and J ends were trimmed by 3 bases and 2 bases, with 14 bases remaining between them. Here the CDR3 DNA reads TGCAGTGCTAGCGCCGGCGACAGCCCCTACGAGCAGTACTTC. Its protein is CSASAGDSPYEQYF.

The chain uses TRBV29-1 and TRBJ2-5; 8 bases match TRBD2. The CDR3 is 10 amino acids. Germline lookup yields CDR1 SQVTM and CDR2 ANQGSEA. V was pared by 7 bases and J by 9 bases, with 4 bases of the junction left unmatched. CDR3 protein: CSAGGGAQYF. CDR3 sequence (DNA): TGCAGCGCCGGGGGGGGGGCCCAGTACTTC.

This clonotype was seen ten or more times. The chain carries TRBV19 and TRBJ1-5; 9 nucleotides match TRBD1. The CDR3 length is 15 residues. Trimming at V came to 5 bases and at J to 5 bases, leaving 7 bases not matched to a gene. The germline V gene encodes CDR1 LNHDA and CDR2 SQIVND (reference sequence). CDR3 loop: CASSPDWTGDQPQHF. DNA of the CDR3: TGTGCCAGTAGTCCGGACTGGACAGGGGATCAGCCCCAGCATTTT. Full variable domain (rest looked up from reference TRBV19 and TRBJ1-5): DGGITQSPKYLFRKEGQNVTLSCEQNLNHDAMYWYRQDPGQGLRLIYYSQIVNDFQKGDIAEGYSVSREKKESFPLTVTSAQKNPTAFYLCASSPDWTGDQPQHFGDGTRLSIL.

As regards this clonotype: A much larger clonotype is one base distant, so this may be a read error. The genes are TRBV7-6 and TRBJ1-1, with D perhaps matching TRBD1 (6 bases). The CDR3 has 14 amino acids. Germline V gives CDR1 SGHVS, CDR2 FNYEAQ. The CDR3 nucleotides are TGTGCCTGCAGCCCCAGCGGAGGGGGCACTGAAGCTTTCTTT. It specifies CACSPSGGGTEAFF.

DNA of the CDR3: TGTGCCAGCAGCCAAGGACGGGGTGGCAGTCAGCCCCAGCATTTT. This gives the protein CASSQGRGGSQPQHF. This chain uses TRBV27 with TRBJ1-5; D call uncertain. V dropped 6 bases and J dropped 6 bases, with 18 bases sitting between them. CDR3 length: 15 residues. Germline assignment: CDR1 MNHEY and CDR2 SMNVEV (reference sequence).

This clonotype was seen once. The V call is TRBV5-1, the J call TRBJ2-7, with 7 nucleotides matching TRBD1. Germline loops: CDR1 SGHRS, CDR2 YFSETQ. Unmatched junction bases numbered 10, after V lost 2 bases and J lost 5 bases. The CDR3 covers 15 residues. The CDR3 DNA reads TGCGCCAGCAGCTTACTGCGACAGGGCGGCGACGAGCAGTACTTC. It is translated as CASSLLRQGGDEQYF.

This clonotype was picked up many times. The V gene is TRBV10-3, the J gene TRBJ2-5; 9 positions match TRBD2. The CDR3 extends over 15 amino acids. CDR1 is ENHRY, CDR2 SYGVKD, per germline. Trimming took 7 bases from V and 1 from J; bases not matched to a gene: 7. CDR3 loop: CAIKPNSGSQETQYF. CDR3 nucleotides: TGTGCCATCAAACCAAATAGCGGGAGCCAAGAGACCCAGTACTTC.

In its sample, this clonotype was seen a few times. CDR3 amino acids: CASSEPGQRETQYF. The CDR3 DNA is TGCGCCAGCAGTGAGCCGGGACAACGAGAGACCCAGTACTTC. The chain is built from TRBV10-1 and TRBJ2-5, with D perhaps TRBD1 (6 bases). Trimming cost V 2 bases and J 4 bases, with 11 bases left between them. The CDR3 is 14 amino acids. Germline loops: CDR1 WNHNN, CDR2 SYGVQD (reference sequence).

The chain is built from TRBV10-3 and TRBJ1-3; tentative D call: TRBD1 (6 bases). The CDR3 sequence is 15 residues long. The V end was cut by 3 bases, the J end by 2 bases, with 11 bases between. CDR1 and CDR2 from the germline V gene are ENHRY and SYGVKD. CDR3 in DNA: TGTGCCATCAGTGAATACTCAGGGGCTGGAAACACCATATATTTT. Protein: CAISEYSGAGNTIYF.

This clonotype was counted at least ten times. The rearrangement joins TRBV20-1 to TRBJ1-5, with a weak D call TRBD1 (5 bases). This CDR3 spans 14 amino acids. V was pared by 6 bases and J by 9 bases, with 21 bases between. From germline, CDR1 is DFQATT and CDR2 SNEGSKA (reference sequence). As DNA, the CDR3 is TGCAGTGCCGGGGGACTCGCCGGTTACTTGCCCCAGCATTTT. Translation: CSAGGLAGYLPQHF.

The chain has TRBV20-1 and TRBJ2-7; 8 nucleotides match TRBD1. The CDR3 covers 15 residues. Germline values: CDR1 DFQATT, CDR2 SNEGSKA (reference sequence). V shed 2 bases, J shed 4 bases, and the junction held 10 bases outside the gene matches. Here the CDR3 reads CSARSPQGAGYEQYF. Here the CDR3 DNA reads TGCAGTGCTAGATCGCCTCAGGGGGCAGGATACGAGCAGTACTTC.

This clonotype was detected only a few times. This chain links TRBV12-3 or TRBV12-4 with TRBJ1-1, with D possibly being TRBD1 (6 bases). CDR3 size: 14 residues. The germline V and J ends were trimmed by 3 bases and 5 bases, with 13 bases remaining between them. CDR3: CASSLEGGVTEAFF. CDR3 in DNA: TGTGCCAGCAGTTTGGAAGGGGGAGTTACTGAAGCTTTCTTT.

The table lists this clonotype with many counts. The rearrangement joins TRBV5-6 to TRBJ2-7; D is possibly TRBD1 (6 bases). The CDR3 consists of 12 residues. V lost 3 bases to trimming and J lost 13 bases, with 17 bases between them. CDR1 is SGHDT and CDR2 is YYEEEE in the germline V gene. The CDR3 is CASSSSLDRKYF. The CDR3 DNA reads as TGTGCCAGCAGCTCTTCGTTGGACAGAAAATACTTC. The whole variable domain, remainder taken from reference TRBV5-6 and TRBJ2-7, is DAGVTQSPTHLIKTRGQQVTLRCSPKSGHDTVSWYQQALGQGPQFIFQYYEEEERQRGNFPDRFSGHQFPNYSSELNVNALLLGDSALYLCASSSSLDRKYFGPGTRLTVT.